This TCR beta chain was sequenced for a study of cytomegalovirus exposure and HLA in healthy donors. Study-level results: What a later analysis showed was that several of the most significant clusters appeared linked to common viral pathogens. A few V segments could not be told apart, such as TRBV6-2 and TRBV6-3, and were left out.

In the PCR, 60 Vbeta and 13 Jbeta primers were used. Assay used: immunoSEQ multiplex PCR; TCRdb lists only in-frame clones, some missing. The sample lists approximately 80,000 clones, roughly 72% occurring once. Germline V gives CDR1 MNHEY, CDR2 SMNVEV (reference sequence). This CDR3 comprises 19 residues. Trimming cost V 1 base and J 1 base, with 20 bases left between them. This clone has just one count. Its antigen is still unknown. What was sequenced was PBMCs. The rearrangement uses TRBV27 and TRBJ2-1; possibly TRBD2 for D (7 bases). This receptor was taken from a woman in her forties in good health and CMV-seropositive. For the CDR3, the DNA is TGTGCCAGCAGTTTATTCTCGCGGGGGCCTCCATTATCCTACAATGAGCAGTTCTTC. It is translated as CASSLFSRGPPLSYNEQFF.